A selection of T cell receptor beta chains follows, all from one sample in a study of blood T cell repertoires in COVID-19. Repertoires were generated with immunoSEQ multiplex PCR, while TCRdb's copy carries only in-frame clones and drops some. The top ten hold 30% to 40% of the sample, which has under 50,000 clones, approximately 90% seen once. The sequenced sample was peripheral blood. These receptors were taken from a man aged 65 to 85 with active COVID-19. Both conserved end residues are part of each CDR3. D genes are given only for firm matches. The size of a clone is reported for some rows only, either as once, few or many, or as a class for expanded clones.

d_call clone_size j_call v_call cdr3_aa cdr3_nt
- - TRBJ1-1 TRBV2 CASSGWGYSDTEAFF TGTGCCAGCAGTGGTTGGGGCTACTCCGACACTGAAGCTTTCTTT
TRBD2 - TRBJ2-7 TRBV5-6 CASSFSLAGAEQYF TGTGCCAGCAGCTTCTCACTAGCGGGGGCCGAGCAGTACTTC
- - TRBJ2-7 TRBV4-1 CASSQEAGTYEQYF TGCGCCAGCAGCCAAGAGGCGGGGACCTACGAGCAGTACTTC
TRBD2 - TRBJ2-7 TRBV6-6 CASMTGGSYEQYF TGTGCCAGCATGACGGGGGGCTCCTACGAGCAGTACTTC
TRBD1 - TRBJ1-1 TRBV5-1 CASSRDNVGQGTEAFF TGCGCCAGCAGCCGGGATAACGTGGGACAGGGTACTGAAGCTTTCTTT
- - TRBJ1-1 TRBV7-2 CASSLDPGDTEAFF TGTGCCAGCAGCTTAGACCCAGGGGACACTGAAGCTTTCTTT
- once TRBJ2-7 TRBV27 CASSYRGPKYEQYF TGTGCCAGCAGTTACCGCGGGCCCAAGTACGAGCAGTACTTC
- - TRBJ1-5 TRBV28 CASSLRSNQPQHF TGTGCCAGCAGTTTACGGAGCAATCAGCCCCAGCATTTT
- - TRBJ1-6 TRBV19 CASSIASLYNSPLHF TGTGCCAGTAGTATCGCGTCCCTCTATAATTCACCCCTCCACTTT
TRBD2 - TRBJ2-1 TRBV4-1 CASSQDFSGAYNEQFF TGCGCCAGCAGCCAAGATTTTAGCGGGGCTTACAATGAGCAGTTCTTC
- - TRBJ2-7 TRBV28 CASSLSRTSYEQYF TGTGCCAGCAGTCTCTCCAGAACCTCCTACGAGCAGTACTTC
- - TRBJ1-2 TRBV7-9 CASSQRGGEPPSGYTF TGTGCCAGCAGCCAACGGGGGGGGGAGCCCCCGTCGGGCTACACCTTC
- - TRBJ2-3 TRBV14 CASSQGSGSTDTQYF TGTGCCAGCAGCCAAGGGTCCGGGAGCACAGATACGCAGTATTTT
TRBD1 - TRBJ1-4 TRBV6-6 CASSYRTGREKLFF TGTGCCAGCAGTTACCGGACAGGGCGGGAAAAACTGTTTTTT
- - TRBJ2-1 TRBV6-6 CASRSPFGGSYNEQFF TGTGCCAGCAGATCACCCTTCGGGGGTTCCTACAATGAGCAGTTCTTC
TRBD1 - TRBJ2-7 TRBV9 CASSLGQANSYEQYF TGTGCCAGCAGCCTCGGACAGGCGAACTCCTACGAGCAGTACTTC
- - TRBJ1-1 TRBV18 CASSQDRRNTEAFF TGTGCCAGCTCACAGGACAGAAGGAACACTGAAGCTTTCTTT
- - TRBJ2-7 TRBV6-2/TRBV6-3 CASSYGASSYEQYF TGTGCCAGCAGTTACGGAGCCAGCTCCTACGAGCAGTACTTC
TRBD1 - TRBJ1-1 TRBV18 CASSQQGLTNTEAFF TGTGCCAGCTCACAACAGGGGCTAACGAACACTGAAGCTTTCTTT
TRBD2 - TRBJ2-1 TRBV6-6 CASSKGLAGYNEQFF TGTGCCAGCAGCAAGGGACTAGCGGGGTACAATGAGCAGTTCTTC
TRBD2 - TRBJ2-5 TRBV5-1 CASSLGLEQETQYF TGCGCCAGCAGCTTAGGACTAGAACAAGAGACCCAGTACTTC
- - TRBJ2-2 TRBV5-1 CASSFQYRAAGELFF TGCGCCAGCAGCTTCCAGTACAGGGCGGCCGGGGAGCTGTTTTTT
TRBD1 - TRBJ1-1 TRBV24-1 CASRGALNTEAFF TGTGCCAGCAGGGGGGCGCTCAACACTGAAGCTTTCTTT
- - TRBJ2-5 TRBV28 CASSLASLQETQYF TGTGCCAGCAGTTTGGCCAGTCTGCAAGAGACCCAGTACTTC
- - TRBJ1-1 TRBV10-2 CASSAPGLGTEAFF TGCGCCAGCAGTGCCCCAGGGCTGGGTACTGAAGCTTTCTTT
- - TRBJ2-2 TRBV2 CASSETGRWGPGELFF TGTGCCAGCAGTGAAACGGGTCGGTGGGGGCCCGGGGAGCTGTTTTTT
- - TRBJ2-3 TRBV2 CASSRPFGGQSTDTQYF TGTGCCAGCAGTCGACCGTTCGGGGGACAGAGCACAGATACGCAGTATTTT
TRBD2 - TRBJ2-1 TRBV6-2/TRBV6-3 CASSTQMTSWDEQFF TGTGCCAGCAGTACCCAGATGACTAGCTGGGATGAGCAGTTCTTC
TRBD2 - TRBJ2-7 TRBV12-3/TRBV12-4 CASRGGSYEQYF TGTGCCAGCAGGGGAGGGAGCTACGAGCAGTACTTC
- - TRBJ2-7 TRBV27 CASRGGGNEQYF TGTGCCAGCCGCGGGGGCGGGAACGAGCAGTACTTC
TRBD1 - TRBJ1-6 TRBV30 CAWSVQWDSSYNSPLHF TGTGCCTGGAGTGTACAGTGGGACAGCTCCTATAATTCACCCCTCCACTTT
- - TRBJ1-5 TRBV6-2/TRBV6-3 CASSYSQGPQPQHF TGTGCCAGCAGTTACTCCCAGGGTCCTCAGCCCCAGCATTTT
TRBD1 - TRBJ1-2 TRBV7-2 CASSRDRGDYGYTF TGTGCCAGCAGCCGGGACAGGGGGGACTATGGCTACACCTTC
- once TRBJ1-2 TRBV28 CASRTRGISGYTF TGTGCCAGCAGGACAAGGGGAATCTCTGGCTACACCTTC
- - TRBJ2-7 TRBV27 CASSLSYSGYEQYF TGTGCCAGCAGTTTATCGTACAGTGGCTACGAGCAGTACTTC
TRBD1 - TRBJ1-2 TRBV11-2 CASSLAGGGLPGYTF TGTGCCAGCAGCTTAGCAGGAGGGGGCCTCCCTGGCTACACCTTC
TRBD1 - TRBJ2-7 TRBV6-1 CASSESRVWDSISYEQYF TGTGCCAGCAGTGAAAGTCGTGTGTGGGACAGTATCTCCTACGAGCAGTACTTC
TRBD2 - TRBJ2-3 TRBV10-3 CAISESPKYLAGGETDTQYF TGTGCCATCAGTGAGTCGCCAAAGTATTTAGCGGGAGGGGAGACAGATACGCAGTATTTT
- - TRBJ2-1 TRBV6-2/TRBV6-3 CASSSRGGREQFF TGTGCCAGCAGTTCCAGAGGGGGTCGGGAGCAGTTCTTC
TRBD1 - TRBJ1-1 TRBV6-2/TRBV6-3 CASSYHRTGQSLEAFF TGTGCCAGCAGTTACCACCGGACAGGGCAGAGCCTTGAAGCTTTCTTT
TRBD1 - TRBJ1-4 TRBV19 CASTSGTGNEKLFF TGTGCCAGTACCTCCGGGACAGGGAATGAAAAACTGTTTTTT
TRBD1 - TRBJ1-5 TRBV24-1 CATRTGSFDNQPQHF TGTGCCACCAGGACAGGGAGTTTCGACAATCAGCCCCAGCATTTT
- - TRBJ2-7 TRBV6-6 CASRILSQGSYEQYF TGTGCCAGCAGGATCCTCAGTCAGGGCAGCTACGAGCAGTACTTC
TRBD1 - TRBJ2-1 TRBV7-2 CASSLPGTGTYNEQFF TGTGCCAGCAGCTTACCCGGGACAGGGACCTACAATGAGCAGTTCTTC
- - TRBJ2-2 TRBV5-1 CASSPYPWGGGQTGELFF TGCGCCAGCAGCCCGTACCCGTGGGGAGGCGGGCAAACCGGGGAGCTGTTTTTT
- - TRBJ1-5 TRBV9 CASSASPGSQPQHF TGTGCCAGCAGCGCGAGTCCGGGGTCCCAGCCCCAGCATTTT
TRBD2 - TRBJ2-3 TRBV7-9 CAGSRGAGITDTQYF TGTGCCGGAAGTAGAGGAGCGGGGATTACAGATACGCAGTATTTT
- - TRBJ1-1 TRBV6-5 CASRNRAEAFF TGTGCCAGCCGAAACAGGGCTGAAGCTTTCTTT
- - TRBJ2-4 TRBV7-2 CASSLVLLGSGIQYF TGTGCCAGCAGCTTAGTGTTATTGGGGAGCGGCATTCAGTACTTC
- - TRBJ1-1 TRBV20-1 CSASQAGNLMNTEAFF TGCAGTGCTAGTCAGGCAGGGAACCTCATGAACACTGAAGCTTTCTTT
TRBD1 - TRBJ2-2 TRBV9 CASSVEGQVNTGELFF TGTGCCAGCAGCGTAGAGGGACAGGTTAACACCGGGGAGCTGTTTTTT
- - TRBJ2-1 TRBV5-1 CASSLNRDEQFF TGCGCCAGCAGCTTGAACAGGGATGAGCAGTTCTTC
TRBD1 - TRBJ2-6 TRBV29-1 CSVGGGDRATSGANVLTF TGCAGCGTTGGGGGAGGGGACAGGGCCACTTCTGGGGCCAACGTCCTGACTTTC
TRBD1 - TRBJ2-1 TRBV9 CASSVGTRQGVAYNEQFF TGTGCCAGCAGCGTAGGAACCCGTCAGGGGGTGGCATACAATGAGCAGTTCTTC
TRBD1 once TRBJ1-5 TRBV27 CASSPGTAQNQPQHF TGTGCCAGCAGTCCGGGGACAGCTCAAAATCAGCCCCAGCATTTT